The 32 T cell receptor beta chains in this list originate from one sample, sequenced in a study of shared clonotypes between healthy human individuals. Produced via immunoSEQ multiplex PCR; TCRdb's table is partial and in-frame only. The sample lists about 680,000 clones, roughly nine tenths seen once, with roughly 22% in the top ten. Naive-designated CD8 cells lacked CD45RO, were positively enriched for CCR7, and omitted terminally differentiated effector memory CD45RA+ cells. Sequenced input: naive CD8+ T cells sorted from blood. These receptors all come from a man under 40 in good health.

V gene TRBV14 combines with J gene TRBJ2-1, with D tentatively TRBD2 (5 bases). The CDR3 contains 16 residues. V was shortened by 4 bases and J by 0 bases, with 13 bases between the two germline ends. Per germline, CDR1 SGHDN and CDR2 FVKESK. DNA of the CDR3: TGTGCCAGCAGCCCCCCCGGAGGAACCTCCTACAATGAGCAGTTCTTC. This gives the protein CASSPPGGTSYNEQFF.

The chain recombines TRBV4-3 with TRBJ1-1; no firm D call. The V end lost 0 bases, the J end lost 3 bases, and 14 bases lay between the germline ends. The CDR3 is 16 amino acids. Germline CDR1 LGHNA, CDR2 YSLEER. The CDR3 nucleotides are TGCGCCAGCAGCCAAGATAGTGTAGGGAGGTACACTGAAGCTTTCTTT. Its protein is CASSQDSVGRYTEAFF.

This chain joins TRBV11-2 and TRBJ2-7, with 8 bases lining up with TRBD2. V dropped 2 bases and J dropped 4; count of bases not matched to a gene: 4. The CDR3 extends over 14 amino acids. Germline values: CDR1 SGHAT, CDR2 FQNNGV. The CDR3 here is CASSLNGGRYEQYF. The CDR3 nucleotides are TGTGCCAGCAGCTTAAATGGCGGGAGGTACGAGCAGTACTTC.

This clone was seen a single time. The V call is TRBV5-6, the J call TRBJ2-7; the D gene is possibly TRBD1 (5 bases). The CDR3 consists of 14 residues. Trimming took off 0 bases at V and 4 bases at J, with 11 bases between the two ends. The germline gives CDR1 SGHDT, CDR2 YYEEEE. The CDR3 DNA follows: TGTGCCAGCAGCTTGGGCGGTACAGGTTACGAGCAGTACTTC. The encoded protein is CASSLGGTGYEQYF.

This CDR3 is CASSSAGGLGVTNEKLFF. The CDR3 nucleotides read TGTGCCAGCAGCAGTGCAGGGGGCTTAGGTGTGACTAATGAAAAACTGTTTTTT. The chain uses TRBV5-5 and TRBJ1-4; 8 bases align to TRBD1. Unmatched junction bases numbered 13, after V lost 4 bases and J lost 2 bases. The CDR3 extends over 18 amino acids. The germline V gene has CDR1 SGHKS and CDR2 YYEKEE (reference sequence).

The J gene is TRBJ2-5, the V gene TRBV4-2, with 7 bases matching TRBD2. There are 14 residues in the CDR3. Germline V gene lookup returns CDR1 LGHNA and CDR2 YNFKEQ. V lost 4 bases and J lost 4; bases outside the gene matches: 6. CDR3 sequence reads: CASSPPTSLETQYF. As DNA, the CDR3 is TGTGCCAGCAGCCCCCCGACTAGCTTAGAGACCCAGTACTTC.

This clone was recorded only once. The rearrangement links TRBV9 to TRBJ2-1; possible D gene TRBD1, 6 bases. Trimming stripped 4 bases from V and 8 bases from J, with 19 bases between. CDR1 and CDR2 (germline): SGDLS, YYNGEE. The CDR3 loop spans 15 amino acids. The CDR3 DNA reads TGTGCCAGCAGCAGAGACGTGATGGGGGCCGATGAGCAGTTCTTC. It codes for CASSRDVMGADEQFF.

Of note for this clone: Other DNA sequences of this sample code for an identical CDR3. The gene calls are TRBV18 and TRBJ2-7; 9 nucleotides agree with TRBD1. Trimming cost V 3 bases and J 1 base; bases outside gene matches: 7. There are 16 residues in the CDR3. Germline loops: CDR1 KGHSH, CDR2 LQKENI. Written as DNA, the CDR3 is TGTGCCAGCTCACCCCCGACAGGGGGAAGTTCCTACGAGCAGTACTTC. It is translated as CASSPPTGGSSYEQYF.

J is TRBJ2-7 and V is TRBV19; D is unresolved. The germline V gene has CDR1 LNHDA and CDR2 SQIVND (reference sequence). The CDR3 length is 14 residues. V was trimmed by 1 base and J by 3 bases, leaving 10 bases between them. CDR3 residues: CASSIGLRFYEQYF. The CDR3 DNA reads TGTGCCAGTAGTATAGGGCTTAGATTCTACGAGCAGTACTTC.

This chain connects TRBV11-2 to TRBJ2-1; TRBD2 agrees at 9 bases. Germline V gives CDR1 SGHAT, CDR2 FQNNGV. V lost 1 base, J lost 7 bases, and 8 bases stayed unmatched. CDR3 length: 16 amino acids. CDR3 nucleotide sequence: TGTGCCAGCAGCTTAGGTAGCGGGAGTTTTTCTAATGAGCAGTTCTTC. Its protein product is CASSLGSGSFSNEQFF.

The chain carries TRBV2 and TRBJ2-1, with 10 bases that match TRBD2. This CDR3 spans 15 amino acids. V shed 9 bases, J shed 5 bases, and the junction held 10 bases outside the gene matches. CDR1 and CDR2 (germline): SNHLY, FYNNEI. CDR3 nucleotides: TGTGCCAGTATTAGCGGGAGGTATTCAGACAATGAGCAGTTCTTC. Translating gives CASISGRYSDNEQFF.

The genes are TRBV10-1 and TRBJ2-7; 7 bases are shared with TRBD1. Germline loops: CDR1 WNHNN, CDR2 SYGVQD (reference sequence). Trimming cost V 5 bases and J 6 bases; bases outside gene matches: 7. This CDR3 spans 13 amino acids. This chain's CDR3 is CASSPVGTVEQYF. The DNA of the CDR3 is TGCGCCAGCAGTCCGGTTGGGACAGTCGAGCAGTACTTC.

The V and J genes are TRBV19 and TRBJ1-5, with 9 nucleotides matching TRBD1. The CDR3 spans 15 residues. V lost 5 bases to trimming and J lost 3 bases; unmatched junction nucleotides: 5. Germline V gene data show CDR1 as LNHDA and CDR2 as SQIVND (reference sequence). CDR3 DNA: TGTGCCAGTAGTTTGACAGGGGGGACCAATCAGCCCCAGCATTTT. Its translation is CASSLTGGTNQPQHF. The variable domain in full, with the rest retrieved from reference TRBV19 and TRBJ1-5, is DGGITQSPKYLFRKEGQNVTLSCEQNLNHDAMYWYRQDPGQGLRLIYYSQIVNDFQKGDIAEGYSVSREKKESFPLTVTSAQKNPTAFYLCASSLTGGTNQPQHFGDGTRLSIL.

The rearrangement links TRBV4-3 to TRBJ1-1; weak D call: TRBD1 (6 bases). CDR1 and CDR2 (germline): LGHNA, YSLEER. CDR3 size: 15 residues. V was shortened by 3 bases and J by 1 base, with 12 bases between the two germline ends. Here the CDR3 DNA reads TGCGCCAGCAGCCAGGGACCGACAGGGAACACTGAAGCTTTCTTT. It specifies CASSQGPTGNTEAFF.

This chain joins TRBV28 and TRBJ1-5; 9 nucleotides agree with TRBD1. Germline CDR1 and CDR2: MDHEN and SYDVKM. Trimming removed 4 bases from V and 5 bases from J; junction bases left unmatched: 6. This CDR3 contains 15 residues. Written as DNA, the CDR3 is TGTGCCAGCAGTTGGGACAGGGCCGGCGATCAGCCCCAGCATTTT. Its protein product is CASSWDRAGDQPQHF.

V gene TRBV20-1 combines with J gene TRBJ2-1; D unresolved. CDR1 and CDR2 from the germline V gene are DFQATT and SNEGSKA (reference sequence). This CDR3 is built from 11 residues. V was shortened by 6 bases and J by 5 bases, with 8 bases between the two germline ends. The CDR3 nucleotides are TGCAGTGCCACCAAGGACAATGAGCAGTTCTTC. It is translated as CSATKDNEQFF.

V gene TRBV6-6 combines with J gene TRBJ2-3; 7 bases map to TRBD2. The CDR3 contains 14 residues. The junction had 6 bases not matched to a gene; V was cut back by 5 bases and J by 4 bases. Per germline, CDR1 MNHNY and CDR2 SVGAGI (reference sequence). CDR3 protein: CASSKGLVSDTQYF. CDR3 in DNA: TGTGCCAGCAGTAAAGGACTAGTGTCAGATACGCAGTATTTT.

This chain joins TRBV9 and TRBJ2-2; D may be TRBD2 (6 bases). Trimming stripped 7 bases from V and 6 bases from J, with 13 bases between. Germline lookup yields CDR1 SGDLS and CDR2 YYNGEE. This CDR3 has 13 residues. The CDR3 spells CASGGTLAGELFF. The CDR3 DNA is TGTGCCAGCGGAGGGACCCTCGCCGGGGAGCTGTTTTTT.

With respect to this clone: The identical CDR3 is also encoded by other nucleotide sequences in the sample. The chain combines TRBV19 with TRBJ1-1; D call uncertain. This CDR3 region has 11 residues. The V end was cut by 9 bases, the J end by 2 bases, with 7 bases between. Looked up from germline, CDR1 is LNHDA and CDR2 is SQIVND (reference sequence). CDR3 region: CASRQNTEAFF. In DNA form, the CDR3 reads TGTGCCAGCCGCCAAAACACTGAAGCTTTCTTT. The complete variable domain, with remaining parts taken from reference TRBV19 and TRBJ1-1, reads DGGITQSPKYLFRKEGQNVTLSCEQNLNHDAMYWYRQDPGQGLRLIYYSQIVNDFQKGDIAEGYSVSREKKESFPLTVTSAQKNPTAFYLCASRQNTEAFFGQGTRLTVV.

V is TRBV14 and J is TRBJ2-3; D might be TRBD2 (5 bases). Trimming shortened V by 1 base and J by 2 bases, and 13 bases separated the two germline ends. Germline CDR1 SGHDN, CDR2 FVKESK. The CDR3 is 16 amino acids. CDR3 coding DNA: TGTGCCAGCAGCCAAGTCCCGGACGGACTCACAGATACGCAGTATTTT. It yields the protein CASSQVPDGLTDTQYF.

The CDR3 nucleotides read TGTGCCAGCAGCCAAGGGCTCCCATCGGACAGGGCGGACGGGGAGCTGTTTTTT. The encoded protein is CASSQGLPSDRADGELFF. The chain has TRBV14 and TRBJ2-2, with 8 bases identical to TRBD1. J was trimmed by 7 bases and V by 1 base; bases with no gene match: 14. Germline assignment: CDR1 SGHDN and CDR2 FVKESK. The CDR3 consists of 18 residues. Drawing the rest from reference TRBV14 and TRBJ2-2, the complete variable domain is EAGVTQFPSHSVIEKGQTVTLRCDPISGHDNLYWYRRVMGKEIKFLLHFVKESKQDESGMPNNRFLAERTGGTYSTLKVQPAELEDSGVYFCASSQGLPSDRADGELFFGEGSRLTVL.

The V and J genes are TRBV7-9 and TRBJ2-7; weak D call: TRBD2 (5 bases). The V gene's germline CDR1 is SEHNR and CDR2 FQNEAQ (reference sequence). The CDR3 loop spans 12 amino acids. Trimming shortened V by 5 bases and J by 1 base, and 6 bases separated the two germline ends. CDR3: CASSRGSYEQYF. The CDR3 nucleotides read TGTGCCAGCAGCCGGGGATCCTACGAGCAGTACTTC.

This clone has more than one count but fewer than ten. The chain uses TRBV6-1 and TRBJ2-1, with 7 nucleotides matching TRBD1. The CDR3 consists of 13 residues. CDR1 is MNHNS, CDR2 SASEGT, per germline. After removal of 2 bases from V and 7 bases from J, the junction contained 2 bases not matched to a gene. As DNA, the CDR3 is TGTGCCAGCAGTGAACAGGGGGTAAATGAGCAGTTCTTC. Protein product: CASSEQGVNEQFF.

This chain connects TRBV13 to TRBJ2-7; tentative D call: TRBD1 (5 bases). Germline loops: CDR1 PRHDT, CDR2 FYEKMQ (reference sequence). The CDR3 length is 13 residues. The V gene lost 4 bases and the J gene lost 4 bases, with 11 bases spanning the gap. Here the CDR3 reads CASSSTTGYEQYF. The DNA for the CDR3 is TGTGCCAGCAGCTCAACCACAGGTTACGAGCAGTACTTC. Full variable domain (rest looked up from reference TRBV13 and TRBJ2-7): AAGVIQSPRHLIKEKRETATLKCYPIPRHDTVYWYQQGPGQDPQFLISFYEKMQSDKGSIPDRFSAQQFSDYHSELNMSSLELGDSALYFCASSSTTGYEQYFGPGTRLTVT.

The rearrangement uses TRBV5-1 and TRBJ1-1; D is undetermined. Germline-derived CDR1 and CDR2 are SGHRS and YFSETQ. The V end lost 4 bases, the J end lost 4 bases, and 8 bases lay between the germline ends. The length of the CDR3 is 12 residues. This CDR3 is CASSPDGTEAFF. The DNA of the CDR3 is TGCGCCAGCAGCCCAGACGGCACTGAAGCTTTCTTT.

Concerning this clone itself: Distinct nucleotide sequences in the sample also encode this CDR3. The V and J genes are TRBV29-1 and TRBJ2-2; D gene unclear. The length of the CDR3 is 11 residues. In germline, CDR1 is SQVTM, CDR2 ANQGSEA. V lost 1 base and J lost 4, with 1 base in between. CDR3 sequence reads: CSVEVTGELFF. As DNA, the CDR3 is TGCAGCGTTGAAGTCACCGGGGAGCTGTTTTTT.

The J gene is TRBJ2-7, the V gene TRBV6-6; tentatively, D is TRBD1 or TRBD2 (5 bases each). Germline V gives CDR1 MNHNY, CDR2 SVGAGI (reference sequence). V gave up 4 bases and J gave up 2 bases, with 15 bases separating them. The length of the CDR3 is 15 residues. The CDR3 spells CASSSHRDGAYEQYF. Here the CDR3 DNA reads TGTGCCAGCAGTTCCCACCGGGACGGTGCCTACGAGCAGTACTTC.

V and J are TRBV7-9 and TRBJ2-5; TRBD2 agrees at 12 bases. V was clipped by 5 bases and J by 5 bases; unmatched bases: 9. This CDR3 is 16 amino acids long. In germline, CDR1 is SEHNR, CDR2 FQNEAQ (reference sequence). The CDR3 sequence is CASSPPELAGGETQYF. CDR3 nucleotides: TGTGCCAGCAGCCCGCCCGAACTAGCGGGAGGTGAGACCCAGTACTTC.

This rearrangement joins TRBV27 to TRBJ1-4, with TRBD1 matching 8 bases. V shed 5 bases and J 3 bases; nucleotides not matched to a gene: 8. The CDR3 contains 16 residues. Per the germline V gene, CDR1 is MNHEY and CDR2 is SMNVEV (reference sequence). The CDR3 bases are TGTGCCAGCAGTACGGACAGGGAGGCGGCTAATGAAAAACTGTTTTTT. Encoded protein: CASSTDREAANEKLFF.

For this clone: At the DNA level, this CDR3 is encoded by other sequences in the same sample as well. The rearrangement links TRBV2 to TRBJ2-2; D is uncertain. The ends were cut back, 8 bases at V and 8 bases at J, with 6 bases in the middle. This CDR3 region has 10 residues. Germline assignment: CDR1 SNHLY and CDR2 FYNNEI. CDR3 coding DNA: TGTGCCAGCTGGGGTGGGGAGCTGTTTTTT. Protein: CASWGGELFF.

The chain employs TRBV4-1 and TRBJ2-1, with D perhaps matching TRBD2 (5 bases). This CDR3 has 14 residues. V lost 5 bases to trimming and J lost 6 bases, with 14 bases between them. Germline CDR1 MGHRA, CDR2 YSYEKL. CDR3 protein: CASSVGLAGNEQFF. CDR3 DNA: TGCGCCAGCAGCGTCGGGCTAGCTGGCAATGAGCAGTTCTTC.

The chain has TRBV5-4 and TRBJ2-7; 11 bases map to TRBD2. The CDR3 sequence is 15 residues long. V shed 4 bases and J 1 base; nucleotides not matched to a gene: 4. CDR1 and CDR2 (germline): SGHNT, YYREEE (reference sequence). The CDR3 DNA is TGTGCCAGCAGCGGGACTAGCGGACCTTCCTACGAGCAGTACTTC. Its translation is CASSGTSGPSYEQYF.